A single sample is the source of the 10 T cell receptor beta chains below, sequenced in a study of cytomegalovirus exposure and HLA in healthy donors. The PCR used 60 Vbeta and 13 Jbeta primers. Generated by immunoSEQ multiplex PCR, the TCRdb table keeps only in-frame clones and is missing some. Counted here are about 180,000 clones, 82% occurring once; the ten biggest clones make up about 1.5%. The sample was PBMCs. Receptor source: a man aged 40-49 years in good health and CMV-seronegative.

CDR3 protein: CASSIGRETGELFF. In DNA form, the CDR3 reads TGTGCCAGTAGTATAGGTAGGGAGACCGGGGAGCTGTTTTTT. This sequence joins TRBV19 and TRBJ2-2; possible D gene TRBD2, 5 bases. Germline V gene data show CDR1 as LNHDA and CDR2 as SQIVND (reference sequence). This CDR3 is 14 amino acids long. V was cut by 1 base and J by 5 bases, with 8 bases left in between.

The rearrangement joins TRBV4-2 to TRBJ2-3, with TRBD1 as a possible D gene (6 bases). Germline CDR1 is LGHNA and CDR2 is YNFKEQ. Trimming pared 0 bases from V and 2 bases from J, leaving 15 bases between. This CDR3 is built from 17 residues. CDR3 nucleotide sequence: TGTGCCAGCAGCCAAGAACAGGGCCAGGGCCCCACAGATACGCAGTATTTT. It encodes CASSQEQGQGPTDTQYF.

The genes are TRBV10-3 and TRBJ2-3; TRBD2 agrees at 9 bases. The CDR3 sequence is 16 residues long. Germline CDR1 is ENHRY and CDR2 is SYGVKD. V was pared by 6 bases and J by 4 bases, with 11 bases of the junction left unmatched. The CDR3 coding sequence is TGTGCCATCAGGAAGGGAGCGGGAGGTGAGGCAGATACGCAGTATTTT. Its protein product is CAIRKGAGGEADTQYF.

V gene TRBV27 combines with J gene TRBJ2-7; D perhaps matches TRBD1 (5 bases). The V gene lost 4 bases and the J gene lost 7 bases, with 17 bases spanning the gap. CDR3 length: 14 residues. From germline, CDR1 is MNHEY and CDR2 SMNVEV (reference sequence). CDR3 sequence (DNA): TGTGCCAGCAGTTCTACAGGACCCCCCTCGGAGCAGTACTTC. Its protein is CASSSTGPPSEQYF.

The chain links TRBV5-4 to TRBJ2-2; 9 nucleotides match TRBD1. The CDR3 has 14 residues. CDR1 is SGHNT, CDR2 YYREEE, per germline (reference sequence). The CDR3 nucleotides read TGTCTCTGGTGGGGACAGGGAGGCACCGGGGAGCTGTTTTTT. It codes for CLWWGQGGTGELFF.

The CDR3 region has the DNA TGTGCCAGCAGCCAAGGGCCGGGGGTCTACAATGAGCAGTTCTTC. It codes for CASSQGPGVYNEQFF. The chain employs TRBV4-2 and TRBJ2-1; the D gene is possibly TRBD2 (6 bases). Germline assignment: CDR1 LGHNA and CDR2 YNFKEQ. The CDR3 is made up of 15 amino acids. Trimming shortened V by 1 base and J by 3 bases, and 10 bases separated the two germline ends.

In this sample, this clone turned up once. The J gene is TRBJ1-4, the V gene TRBV21-1; no check of the table's D call, TRBD1, against the DNA was made. TRBV21-1 is a pseudogene locus. The CDR3 sequence is 12 residues long. The CDR3 reads CASRQENEKLFF. The CDR3, as DNA: TGTGCCAGCCGACAGGAAAATGAAAAACTGTTTTTT.

The chain employs TRBV7-9 and TRBJ2-5; D unresolved. V lost 2 bases, J lost 5 bases, and 6 bases lay in between. Germline V gene lookup returns CDR1 SEHNR and CDR2 FQNEAQ (reference sequence). The length of the CDR3 is 12 residues. CDR3 DNA sequence: TGTGCCAGCAGCTTAATATCGGAGACCCAGTACTTC. Translation: CASSLISETQYF.

Notes on this clone: In the same sample, other DNA sequences code for this CDR3. The rearrangement links TRBV30 to TRBJ2-5, with D unclear. The CDR3 consists of 11 residues. Trimming pared 3 bases from V and 1 base from J, leaving 3 bases between. Germline assignment: CDR1 GTSNPN and CDR2 SVGIG (reference sequence). The CDR3 DNA reads TGTGCCTGGAGCCTCCAAGAGACCCAGTACTTC. Its translation: CAWSLQETQYF.

Remarks on this clone: This sample also contains other DNA sequences that code for the same CDR3. The J gene is TRBJ2-1, the V gene TRBV5-4; D possibly corresponds to TRBD2 (5 bases). The CDR3 runs 14 residues. The V end was cut by 4 bases, the J end by 7 bases, with 15 bases between. Germline V gene lookup returns CDR1 SGHNT and CDR2 YYREEE (reference sequence). CDR3: CASSPRGRLNEQFF. DNA of the CDR3: TGTGCCAGCAGCCCGAGAGGGCGGCTGAATGAGCAGTTCTTC.